A selection of T cell receptor beta chains follows, all from one sample in a study of blood T cell repertoires in COVID-19. Assay used: immunoSEQ multiplex PCR; TCRdb lists only in-frame clones, some missing. Of over 200,000 clones in the sample, around 75% were seen once. Input material: peripheral blood. The receptors stem from a human donor in a cohort sampled during active COVID-19. CDR3s include the opening cysteine and the closing phenylalanine or tryptophan. The order of the fields is V gene, J gene, D gene, clone size, CDR3 protein, CDR3 DNA. A D gene is named only where the DNA matches it firmly. Not every row has a clone size; where given, it reads once, few, many or a size class.

TRBV4-3	TRBJ2-1	TRBD2	.	CAEGLAGIGVCNEQFF	TGCGCCGAGGGACTAGCGGGAATAGGGGTGTGTAATGAGCAGTTCTTC
TRBV7-9	TRBJ1-5	TRBD1	.	CASSFYRDRASQPQHF	TGTGCCAGCAGCTTCTACCGGGACAGGGCCTCACAGCCCCAGCATTTT
TRBV4-3	TRBJ2-3	TRBD2	.	CASSRGGGGPSSDTQYF	TGCGCCAGCAGCCGAGGCGGGGGGGGCCCCTCGTCAGATACGCAGTATTTT
TRBV7-2	TRBJ2-5	TRBD1	.	CASSGTGRRETQYF	TGTGCCAGCAGCGGGACAGGGAGAAGGGAGACCCAGTACTTC
TRBV19	TRBJ2-1	.	.	CASSFYGAYNEQFF	TGTGCCAGTAGTTTTTACGGGGCCTACAATGAGCAGTTCTTC
TRBV28	TRBJ1-2	.	few	CASSRAGAGSYGYTF	TGTGCCAGCAGTCGCGCGGGGGCGGGTAGCTATGGCTACACCTTC
TRBV29-1	TRBJ1-1	TRBD1	.	CSVRQGANTEAFF	TGCAGCGTTCGACAGGGGGCGAACACTGAAGCTTTCTTT
TRBV15	TRBJ1-3	.	few	CATSRVPRLALHF	TGTGCCACCAGCAGAGTCCCCCGACTTGCGTTACATTTT
TRBV28	TRBJ2-5	TRBD2	.	CASSSRTSGSKETQYF	TGTGCCAGCAGTTCGCGGACTAGCGGGAGTAAAGAGACCCAGTACTTC
TRBV27	TRBJ2-1	TRBD1	few	CASNRQGRNEQFF	TGTGCCAGCAACCGACAGGGGAGGAATGAGCAGTTCTTC
TRBV28	TRBJ1-1	.	.	CASRKGGFEAFF	TGTGCCAGCAGGAAAGGGGGATTTGAAGCTTTCTTT
TRBV7-3	TRBJ2-3	.	.	CASSLLAAATQYF	TGTGCCAGCAGCTTATTGGCGGCGGCCACGCAGTATTTT
TRBV6-5	TRBJ1-2	TRBD1	.	CASREDRDYGYTF	TGTGCCAGCAGGGAGGACAGGGATTATGGCTACACCTTC
TRBV5-1	TRBJ2-3	TRBD2	.	CASSRGTSGSTDTQYF	TGCGCCAGCAGCCGAGGGACTAGCGGGAGCACAGATACGCAGTATTTT
TRBV6-6	TRBJ2-2	.	.	CASTTDYTGELFF	TGTGCCAGCACCACAGATTACACCGGGGAGCTGTTTTTT
TRBV9	TRBJ2-7	TRBD1	.	CASSRGQIYEQYF	TGTGCCAGCAGCCGGGGACAGATCTACGAGCAGTACTTC
TRBV7-2	TRBJ2-7	.	.	CASSLGGDSSYEQYF	TGTGCCAGCAGCTTAGGGGGGGACAGCTCCTACGAGCAGTACTTC
TRBV7-2	TRBJ2-1	TRBD1	.	CASSQGGINEQFF	TGTGCCAGCAGCCAAGGGGGCATCAATGAGCAGTTCTTC
TRBV5-1	TRBJ1-6	TRBD1	.	CASSSGTGINSPLHF	TGCGCCAGCAGCTCCGGGACAGGGATTAATTCACCCCTCCACTTT
TRBV7-3	TRBJ2-7	TRBD2	once	CASSLTGLAGNVQYF	TGTGCCAGCAGCTTAACGGGACTAGCGGGAAATGTGCAGTACTTC
TRBV18	TRBJ2-1	TRBD2	once	CASAREASYNEQFF	TGTGCCAGCGCCCGGGAGGCTTCCTACAATGAGCAGTTCTTC
TRBV2	TRBJ2-1	.	.	CASSAHYNEQFF	TGTGCCAGCAGTGCCCACTACAATGAGCAGTTCTTC
TRBV29-1	TRBJ1-4	TRBD1	.	CSVLQGANEKLFF	TGCAGCGTATTACAGGGGGCTAATGAAAAACTGTTTTTT
TRBV7-2	TRBJ1-5	TRBD1	.	CASSFDRGPQPQHF	TGTGCCAGCAGCTTTGACAGGGGGCCTCAGCCCCAGCATTTT
TRBV15	TRBJ2-1	TRBD2	.	CATSKGLAGERYNEQFF	TGTGCCACCAGCAAGGGACTAGCGGGAGAAAGATACAATGAGCAGTTCTTC
TRBV20-1	TRBJ1-1	.	.	CSAPGGTEAFF	TGCAGTGCTCCCGGGGGCACTGAAGCTTTCTTT
TRBV7-9	TRBJ2-7	TRBD1	many	CASSPPGQGSYEQYF	TGTGCCAGCAGCCCACCGGGACAGGGCTCCTACGAGCAGTACTTC
TRBV28	TRBJ1-4	TRBD1	.	CASRPGQGATNEKLFF	TGTGCCAGCAGGCCGGGACAGGGGGCAACTAATGAAAAACTGTTTTTT
TRBV27	TRBJ2-6	.	few	CASSRSGANVLTF	TGTGCCAGCTCGCGCTCTGGGGCCAACGTCCTGACTTTC
TRBV25-1	TRBJ2-2	TRBD2	few	CASSELGGFGTGELFF	TGTGCCAGCAGTGAATTGGGAGGGTTCGGGACCGGGGAGCTGTTTTTT
TRBV7-2	TRBJ1-2	.	.	CASTRGPQDRGYTF	TGTGCCAGCACCCGCGGGCCCCAGGACCGAGGCTACACCTTC
TRBV10-3	TRBJ1-5	.	.	CATSGQPHLGNQPQHF	TGTGCCACCTCGGGACAACCCCACCTTGGCAATCAGCCCCAGCATTTT
TRBV29-1	TRBJ1-1	.	.	CSALTGNTEAFF	TGCAGCGCCCTGACAGGGAACACTGAAGCTTTCTTT
TRBV5-5	TRBJ1-2	.	.	CASSHPRSYGYTF	TGTGCCAGCAGCCACCCCCGGAGCTATGGCTACACCTTC
TRBV11-3	TRBJ2-6	TRBD1	.	CASSLDRQGIWANVLTF	TGTGCCAGCAGCTTAGACCGACAGGGTATCTGGGCCAACGTCCTGACTTTC
TRBV18	TRBJ2-7	.	few	CASSPGQSNEQYF	TGTGCCAGCTCACCAGGGCAGTCCAACGAGCAGTACTTC
TRBV7-2	TRBJ1-5	.	.	CASSLEAGLSNQPQHF	TGTGCCAGCAGCTTAGAGGCAGGGTTGAGCAATCAGCCCCAGCATTTT
TRBV6-5	TRBJ1-1	.	.	CASTEGQNTEAFF	TGTGCCAGCACAGAAGGACAGAACACTGAAGCTTTCTTT
TRBV19	TRBJ2-1	.	.	CASSPSGRRSSYNEQFF	TGTGCCAGTAGTCCCTCGGGTAGACGAAGCTCCTACAATGAGCAGTTCTTC
TRBV27	TRBJ2-1	TRBD2	.	CASSLSLAHTPSGSNDEQFF	TGTGCCAGCAGTTTATCTTTAGCTCATACCCCTAGCGGGAGTAACGATGAGCAGTTCTTC
TRBV27	TRBJ2-3	TRBD1	.	CASRSRRQGGTDTQYF	TGTGCCAGCCGATCGCGTAGACAGGGGGGGACAGATACGCAGTATTTT
TRBV5-1	TRBJ2-1	TRBD1	.	CASSLMGQGANNEQFF	TGCGCCAGCAGCTTGATGGGGCAGGGGGCCAACAATGAGCAGTTCTTC
TRBV4-1	TRBJ1-1	TRBD1	once	CASSQEPQGATEAFF	TGCGCCAGCAGCCAAGAACCCCAGGGGGCCACTGAAGCTTTCTTT
TRBV10-3	TRBJ2-7	.	few	CAISEGGGTGSEQYF	TGTGCCATCAGTGAGGGAGGAGGGACTGGCTCCGAGCAGTACTTC
TRBV4-1	TRBJ2-7	TRBD1	.	CASSLSGTGSYEQYF	TGCGCCAGCAGCCTTTCCGGGACAGGGTCCTACGAGCAGTACTTC
TRBV11-2	TRBJ2-7	TRBD2	.	CASSLLSGGYSYEQYF	TGTGCCAGCAGCTTACTTAGCGGGGGATATTCCTACGAGCAGTACTTC
TRBV7-2	TRBJ2-7	TRBD1	once	CASSLAGQGAAYEQYF	TGTGCCAGCAGCTTAGCCGGACAGGGGGCGGCCTACGAGCAGTACTTC
TRBV28	TRBJ2-2	.	.	CASSLLGGNTGELFF	TGTGCCAGCAGTTTATTAGGGGGGAACACCGGGGAGCTGTTTTTT
TRBV7-9	TRBJ1-1	.	.	CASSLAGGDAAFF	TGTGCCAGCAGCTTAGCGGGAGGGGACGCGGCTTTCTTT
TRBV5-6	TRBJ1-6	TRBD1	.	CASLYRGRDSPLHF	TGTGCCAGCTTGTACAGGGGGAGGGATTCACCCCTCCACTTT
TRBV28	TRBJ1-2	.	.	CASSLRGYGYTF	TGTGCCAGCAGTTTACGGGGCTATGGCTACACCTTC
TRBV6-2/TRBV6-3	TRBJ2-1	.	.	CASSSRYNEQFF	TGTGCCAGCAGTTCTCGTTACAATGAGCAGTTCTTC
TRBV4-3	TRBJ1-6	.	.	CASSQDKSAPLHF	TGCGCCAGCAGCCAAGATAAGTCGGCACCCCTCCACTTT
TRBV30	TRBJ2-1	.	.	CAWSSEGVRQFF	TGTGCCTGGAGTTCCGAGGGGGTTAGGCAGTTCTTC
TRBV4-2	TRBJ2-1	TRBD2	.	CASSPSNSGGDYNEQFF	TGTGCCAGCAGCCCCTCAAATAGCGGGGGAGACTACAATGAGCAGTTCTTC
TRBV28	TRBJ1-5	.	once	CASSFAGNQPQHF	TGTGCCAGCAGTTTTGCCGGGAATCAGCCCCAGCATTTT
TRBV4-3	TRBJ2-7	.	.	CASSQDTPGDSYEQYF	TGCGCCAGCAGCCAAGATACCCCGGGAGACTCCTACGAGCAGTACTTC
TRBV29-1	TRBJ2-2	TRBD1	few	CSVDRENTGELFF	TGCAGCGTGGACAGGGAGAACACCGGGGAGCTGTTTTTT
TRBV4-2	TRBJ1-6	.	.	CASSQDRGSNSYNSPLHF	TGTGCCAGCAGCCAAGATAGGGGCAGCAACTCCTATAATTCACCCCTCCACTTT